Listed here are 19 T cell receptor beta chains from one sample, sequenced in a study of T cell responses to AZD1222 COVID-19 vaccine. Produced via immunoSEQ multiplex PCR; TCRdb's table is partial and in-frame only. The sample gives some 150,000 clones, roughly nine tenths of which show up once; approximately 3.3% is in the top ten. This specimen consisted of peripheral blood, obtained 28 days after the second AZD1222 dose. The receptors were gathered from an adult who received the AZD1222 COVID-19 vaccine.

The chain joins TRBV30 to TRBJ1-2; maybe TRBD1 (5 bases). The V gene lost 2 bases and the J gene lost 6 bases, with 19 bases spanning the gap. Germline V gives CDR1 GTSNPN, CDR2 SVGIG (reference sequence). The CDR3 runs to 15 residues. This CDR3 is CAWSTLTGGLDGYTF. The CDR3 DNA sequence: TGTGCCTGGAGTACCTTAACGGGGGGACTGGATGGCTACACCTTC.

The J gene is TRBJ2-7, the V gene TRBV4-2; 7 bases are shared with TRBD2. The CDR3 length is 20 residues. CDR1 is LGHNA and CDR2 is YNFKEQ in the germline V gene. Unmatched junction bases numbered 19, after V lost 1 base and J lost 1 base. The CDR3 DNA sequence: TGTGCCAGCAGCCAAGTTGTAAAACTTCGGGAGGCCGGCTGGTCCTACGAGCAGTACTTC. Protein product: CASSQVVKLREAGWSYEQYF.

This chain joins TRBV12-3 or TRBV12-4 and TRBJ2-1; maybe TRBD1 (5 bases). The CDR3 extends over 12 amino acids. V lost 7 bases and J lost 8, with 12 bases in between. In DNA, the CDR3 is TGTGCCAGCACCCTAGGGGTTTATGAGCAGTTCTTC. Translated: CASTLGVYEQFF.

The rearrangement links TRBV6-5 to TRBJ2-7; D gene uncertain. This CDR3 region has 13 residues. Germline V lookup: CDR1 MNHEY, CDR2 SVGAGI. The V end lost 5 bases, the J end lost 3 bases, and 11 bases lay between the germline ends. The CDR3 nucleotides are TGTGCCAGCAGTCTCGACGGTTACTACGAGCAGTACTTC. Residues: CASSLDGYYEQYF.

The chain recombines TRBV6-2 or TRBV6-3 with TRBJ2-3; 10 nucleotides match TRBD2. Germline values: CDR1 MNHEY, CDR2 SVGEGT. The CDR3 is made up of 18 amino acids. Trimming at V came to 0 bases and at J to 4 bases, leaving 10 bases not matched to a gene. The CDR3, as DNA: TGTGCCAGCAGTTACTCGGGGCTGCTAGCGGGAGTAGCAGATACGCAGTATTTT. This sequence encodes CASSYSGLLAGVADTQYF.

This sequence joins TRBV29-1 and TRBJ2-3, with 10 bases that match TRBD2. Germline CDR1 SQVTM, CDR2 ANQGSEA. CDR3 length: 16 residues. The trim removed 4 bases at V and 0 bases at J, leaving 7 bases unmatched. CDR3 coding DNA: TGCAGCGTTGGGCCAAGGACTAGCGGCAGCACAGATACGCAGTATTTT. Translated: CSVGPRTSGSTDTQYF.

The chain couples TRBV3-1 (or the pseudogene TRBV3-2) to TRBJ1-3; TRBD1 matches 7 bases. V shed 1 base and J 4 bases; nucleotides not matched to a gene: 1. Germline V CDR1 and CDR2: LGHDT, YNNKEL (reference sequence). The CDR3 runs to 14 residues. CDR3 nucleotide sequence: TGTGCCAGCAGCCAAGTGGACAGGGGAAACACCATATATTTT. As protein: CASSQVDRGNTIYF.

The gene calls are TRBV12-3 or TRBV12-4 and TRBJ1-1; D unclear. The CDR3 extends over 11 amino acids. The V end lost 2 bases, the J end lost 6 bases, and 4 bases lay between the germline ends. CDR3 protein: CASSLRPEAFF. The CDR3 DNA reads as TGTGCCAGCAGTTTAAGGCCTGAAGCTTTCTTT.

CDR3: CASSRNIGGETQYF. The CDR3 nucleotides read TGCGCCAGCAGCCGTAACATTGGGGGCGAGACCCAGTACTTC. V and J are TRBV4-3 and TRBJ2-5, with a possible D match to TRBD1 (6 bases). Trimming left V 4 bases short and J 5 bases short, with 14 bases between. The CDR3 extends over 14 amino acids. Germline-derived CDR1 and CDR2 are LGHNA and YSLEER.

V usage is TRBV30 and J usage is TRBJ1-5, with D tentatively TRBD1 (5 bases). V lost 0 bases and J lost 7, with 10 bases in between. The CDR3 totals 13 residues. Per germline, CDR1 GTSNPN and CDR2 SVGIG (reference sequence). As DNA, the CDR3 is TGTGCCTGGAGTGTTCAGGGCCTCCAGCCCCAGCATTTT. It is translated as CAWSVQGLQPQHF.

The J gene is TRBJ1-3, the V gene TRBV14; D gene uncertain. V lost 7 bases and J 0 bases, leaving 7 bases between the germline ends. Germline CDR1 and CDR2: SGHDN and FVKESK. CDR3 size: 13 residues. Here the CDR3 DNA reads TGTGCCAGCAAGGTGTTCTCTGGAAACACCATATATTTT. It encodes CASKVFSGNTIYF.

The chain combines TRBV19 with TRBJ1-2; D is uncertain. This CDR3 has 14 amino acids. V was cut by 10 bases and J by 1 base, with 16 bases left in between. Germline CDR1 is LNHDA and CDR2 is SQIVND (reference sequence). The CDR3 DNA is TGTGCCACGAGTGAGGTTGAGGGTAACTATGGCTACACCTTC. Protein: CATSEVEGNYGYTF.

This chain connects TRBV28 to TRBJ1-2; D is uncertain. This CDR3 is 17 amino acids long. The V gene's germline CDR1 is MDHEN and CDR2 SYDVKM. V was trimmed by 5 bases and J by 3 bases, leaving 22 bases between them. This CDR3 is CASSLTHSSDHYYGYTF. The CDR3 nucleotides are TGTGCCAGCAGTCTTACTCATTCCTCCGACCATTACTATGGCTACACCTTC.

The chain couples TRBV5-1 to TRBJ2-4; the D is unclear. The CDR3 consists of 16 residues. Trimming took off 0 bases at V and 0 bases at J, with 10 bases between the two ends. Germline lookup yields CDR1 SGHRS and CDR2 YFSETQ. The CDR3 reads CASSLGNSLAKNIQYF. The DNA of the CDR3 is TGCGCCAGCAGCTTGGGGAACAGTCTAGCCAAAAACATTCAGTACTTC.

This chain uses TRBV1 with TRBJ1-2. TRBV1 constitutes a pseudogene. This CDR3 is built from 16 residues. This chain's CDR3 is CTSSQSAREANYGYTF. In DNA form, the CDR3 reads TGCACCAGCAGCCAATCTGCCCGTGAGGCTAACTATGGCTACACCTTC.

The gene calls are TRBV7-9 and TRBJ2-5, with D tentatively TRBD2 (6 bases). CDR3 length: 10 residues. CDR1 is SEHNR and CDR2 is FQNEAQ in the germline V gene (reference sequence). Trimming shortened V by 10 bases and J by 7 bases, and 10 bases separated the two germline ends. This CDR3 reads CAISEGTQYF. In DNA form, the CDR3 reads TGTGCCATCTCGGAGGGGACCCAGTACTTC.

On this clone: Other DNA sequences in the same sample also yield this CDR3. The V gene is TRBV9, the J gene TRBJ2-7; TRBD1 matches at 7 bases. This CDR3 contains 13 residues. Trimming cost V 4 bases and J 0 bases; bases outside gene matches: 1. Germline V CDR1 and CDR2: SGDLS, YYNGEE. The CDR3 spells CASSRDSSYEQYF. Here the CDR3 DNA reads TGTGCCAGCAGCCGGGACAGCTCCTACGAGCAGTACTTC.

The genes are TRBV24-1 and TRBJ2-3; TRBD1 might be the D (6 bases). CDR1 and CDR2 from the germline V gene are KGHDR and SFDVKD. The CDR3 loop spans 13 amino acids. Trimming cost V 9 bases and J 9 bases, with 18 bases left between them. The CDR3 protein is CATSQGEGRTQYF. The CDR3 DNA follows: TGTGCCACCTCACAGGGTGAAGGTAGGACGCAGTATTTT.

The chain combines TRBV11-3 with TRBJ1-1, with D tentatively TRBD1 (5 bases). Trimming took off 5 bases at V and 10 bases at J, with 11 bases between the two ends. The germline CDR1 and CDR2 sequences are SGHNT and YENEEA. There are 11 residues in the CDR3. CDR3 in amino acids: CASSLSGGAFF. The CDR3 DNA is TGTGCCAGCAGCCTATCGGGGGGAGCTTTCTTT.